This entry lists 13 T cell receptor beta chains sequenced from one sample in a study of T cells in Graves' hyperthyroidism and ophthalmopathy. The CDR3 regions of TCR beta were amplified from RNA transcripts. The TCR CDR3 first-round RT-PCR relied on the HTBI primer set. TCRdb re-derived calls from the multiplex PCR reads in MiXCR, one entry per CDR3 protein. This table has about 360,000 distinct CDR3 sequences, 13% appearing once. The sample was blood. The receptors derive from a woman aged 18 to 35 with Graves' hyperthyroidism.

A few counts support this clonotype. This sequence joins TRBV5-1 and TRBJ2-1; the match to TRBD1 covers 9 bases. V gave up 4 bases and J gave up 4 bases; unmatched junction bases: 6. CDR1 and CDR2 from the germline V gene are SGHRS and YFSETQ. The CDR3 runs to 15 residues. DNA of the CDR3: TGCGCCAGCAGCCCTCAGGGGACAGGGTACAATGAGCAGTTCTTC. Its translation: CASSPQGTGYNEQFF.

This clonotype was seen ten or more times. V gene TRBV11-2 combines with J gene TRBJ1-3; D gene unclear. The germline CDR1 and CDR2 sequences are SGHAT and FQNNGV. The CDR3 is 16 residues long. V was cut by 5 bases and J by 4 bases, with 18 bases left in between. The CDR3 loop reads CASSLLYGPPGNTIYF. The CDR3 DNA reads as TGTGCCAGCAGCCTTTTATACGGGCCGCCCGGAAACACCATATATTTT.

This clonotype was observed at least ten times. The V call is TRBV10-3, the J call TRBJ1-5; D not certain. Germline V gives CDR1 ENHRY, CDR2 SYGVKD. CDR3 length: 14 residues. V lost 3 bases and J 3 bases, leaving 9 bases between the germline ends. CDR3 amino acids: CAISEDWDNQPQHF. Written as DNA, the CDR3 is TGTGCCATCAGTGAAGATTGGGACAATCAGCCCCAGCATTTT.

This clonotype occurred many times. The chain has TRBV6-1 and TRBJ2-7, with 9 bases matching TRBD2. The CDR3 is 14 amino acids. V gave up 7 bases and J gave up 2 bases; unmatched junction bases: 6. CDR1 is MNHNS and CDR2 is SASEGT in the germline V gene. The CDR3 region is CASKFSGGPYEQYF. CDR3 bases: TGTGCCAGCAAATTCAGCGGGGGGCCCTACGAGCAGTACTTC.

This chain connects TRBV4-1 to TRBJ2-7; D is unresolved. The CDR3 consists of 14 residues. With 5 bases removed from V and 5 bases from J, the gap between germline ends came to 16 bases. Germline V gene lookup returns CDR1 MGHRA and CDR2 YSYEKL. This chain's CDR3 is CASSTRPEPNEQYF. In DNA form, the CDR3 reads TGCGCCAGCAGCACCCGACCCGAGCCCAACGAGCAGTACTTC.

This clonotype turned up a few times. The chain joins TRBV4-3 to TRBJ2-1, with D perhaps TRBD1 (6 bases). This CDR3 contains 17 residues. Trimming shortened V by 0 bases and J by 6 bases, and 18 bases separated the two germline ends. In germline, CDR1 is LGHNA, CDR2 YSLEER. In DNA form, the CDR3 reads TGCGCCAGCAGCCAAGATAGGGAACAGGGATCTTTCAATGAGCAGTTCTTC. It translates to CASSQDREQGSFNEQFF.

In its sample, this clonotype was seen many times. This chain uses TRBV20-1 with TRBJ2-2; weak D call: TRBD2 (5 bases). Germline values: CDR1 DFQATT, CDR2 SNEGSKA (reference sequence). Trimming cost V 0 bases and J 2 bases, with 10 bases left between them. The CDR3 has 15 residues. Here the CDR3 reads CSARDEGDNTGELFF. The CDR3 DNA follows: TGCAGTGCTAGAGATGAGGGAGATAACACCGGGGAGCTGTTTTTT.

The table lists this clonotype with many counts. The rearrangement joins TRBV11-2 to TRBJ1-1; the D is unclear. V lost 0 bases and J 9 bases, leaving 8 bases between the germline ends. Germline V gene lookup returns CDR1 SGHAT and CDR2 FQNNGV. This CDR3 contains 12 residues. The CDR3 coding sequence is TGTGCCAGCAGCTTAGACATCCGTAAAGCTTTCTTT. It translates to CASSLDIRKAFF.

This clonotype was recorded many times. The chain combines TRBV29-1 with TRBJ2-7, with 10 nucleotides matching TRBD1. With 6 bases clipped from V and 7 bases from J, the junction kept 6 bases outside the gene matches. CDR3 length equals 12 residues. CDR1 and CDR2 from the germline V gene are SQVTM and ANQGSEA. The CDR3 spells CSVGTGAGEQYF. CDR3 in DNA: TGCAGCGTAGGGACAGGGGCGGGTGAGCAGTACTTC.

The chain links TRBV11-2 to TRBJ1-1; D is perhaps TRBD1 (5 bases). CDR3 length: 14 residues. Trimming shortened V by 5 bases and J by 5 bases, and 15 bases separated the two germline ends. Germline CDR1 reads SGHAT; CDR2 reads FQNNGV. The CDR3 is CASSKPRDGTEAFF. DNA of the CDR3: TGTGCCAGCAGCAAGCCAAGGGACGGAACTGAAGCTTTCTTT.

The rearrangement uses TRBV6-2 or TRBV6-3 and TRBJ2-7, with D perhaps matching TRBD2 (6 bases). This CDR3 contains 14 residues. CDR1 is MNHEY and CDR2 is SVGEGT in the germline V gene. V was trimmed by 6 bases and J by 7 bases, leaving 19 bases between them. CDR3 in DNA: TGTGCCAGCAGCTACGGAGGGCCCACTAAAGAGCAGTACTTC. It specifies CASSYGGPTKEQYF.

Many counts were recorded for this clonotype. V usage is TRBV7-9 and J usage is TRBJ2-7; weak D call: TRBD2 (6 bases). The CDR3 length is 12 residues. V shed 7 bases and J shed 6 bases, with 13 bases lying between them. CDR1 is SEHNR and CDR2 is FQNEAQ in the germline V gene (reference sequence). CDR3 sequence reads: CASTPGGSEQYF. Written as DNA, the CDR3 is TGTGCCAGCACCCCTGGGGGGTCCGAGCAGTACTTC.

In its sample, this clonotype was seen a few times. The chain couples TRBV5-4 to TRBJ2-7, with D maybe TRBD1 (5 bases). The V gene's germline CDR1 is SGHNT and CDR2 YYREEE (reference sequence). V lost 0 bases to trimming and J lost 2 bases, with 18 bases between them. The CDR3 is 17 residues long. The CDR3 reads CASSLASMNRRTYEQYF. CDR3 nucleotides: TGTGCCAGCAGCTTGGCCAGTATGAACAGGAGAACCTACGAGCAGTACTTC. Drawing the rest from reference TRBV5-4 and TRBJ2-7, the complete variable domain is ETGVTQSPTHLIKTRGQQVTLRCSSQSGHNTVSWYQQALGQGPQFIFQYYREEENGRGNFPPRFSGLQFPNYSSELNVNALELDDSALYLCASSLASMNRRTYEQYFGPGTRLTVT.